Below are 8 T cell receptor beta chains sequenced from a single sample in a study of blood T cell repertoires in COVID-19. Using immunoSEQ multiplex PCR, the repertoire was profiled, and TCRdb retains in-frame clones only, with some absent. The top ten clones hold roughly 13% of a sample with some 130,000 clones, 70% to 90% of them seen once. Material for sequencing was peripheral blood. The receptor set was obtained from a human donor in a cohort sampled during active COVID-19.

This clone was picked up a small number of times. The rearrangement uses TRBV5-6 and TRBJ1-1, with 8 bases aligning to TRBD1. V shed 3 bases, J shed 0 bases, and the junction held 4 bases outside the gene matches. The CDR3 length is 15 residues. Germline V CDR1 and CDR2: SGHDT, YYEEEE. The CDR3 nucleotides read TGTGCCAGCAGCTATGGACAGGGCGTGAACACTGAAGCTTTCTTT. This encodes CASSYGQGVNTEAFF.

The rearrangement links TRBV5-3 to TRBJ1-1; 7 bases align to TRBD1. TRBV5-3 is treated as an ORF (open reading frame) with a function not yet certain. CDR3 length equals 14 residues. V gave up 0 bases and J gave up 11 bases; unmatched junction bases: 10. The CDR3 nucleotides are TGTGCCAGAAGCTTGGCGAGACAGGGCCGGAAGGCTTTCTTT. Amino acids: CARSLARQGRKAFF.

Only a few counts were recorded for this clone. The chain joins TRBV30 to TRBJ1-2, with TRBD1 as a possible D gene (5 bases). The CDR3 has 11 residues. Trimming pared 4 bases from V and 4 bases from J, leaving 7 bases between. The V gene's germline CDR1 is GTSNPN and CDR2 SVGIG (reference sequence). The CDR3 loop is CAWNQGYGYTF. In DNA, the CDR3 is TGTGCCTGGAATCAGGGCTATGGCTACACCTTC.

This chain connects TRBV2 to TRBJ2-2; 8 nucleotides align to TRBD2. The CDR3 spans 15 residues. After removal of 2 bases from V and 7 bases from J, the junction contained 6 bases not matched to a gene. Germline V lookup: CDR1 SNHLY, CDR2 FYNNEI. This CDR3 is CASSERERGYGELFF. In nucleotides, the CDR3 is TGTGCCAGCAGTGAAAGGGAGCGGGGGTACGGGGAGCTGTTTTTT.

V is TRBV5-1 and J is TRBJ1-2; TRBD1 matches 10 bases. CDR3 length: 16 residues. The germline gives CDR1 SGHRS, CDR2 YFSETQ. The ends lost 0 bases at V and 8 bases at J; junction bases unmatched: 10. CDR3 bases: TGCGCCAGCAGCTTGGAGACAGGGGGCCGTGTGGGAGGCTACACCTTC. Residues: CASSLETGGRVGGYTF.

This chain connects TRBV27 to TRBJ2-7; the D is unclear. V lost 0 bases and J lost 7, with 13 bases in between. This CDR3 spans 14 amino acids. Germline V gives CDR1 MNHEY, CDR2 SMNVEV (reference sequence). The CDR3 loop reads CASSLSRSSGEQYF. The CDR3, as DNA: TGTGCCAGCAGTTTATCTAGATCCTCCGGGGAGCAGTACTTC.

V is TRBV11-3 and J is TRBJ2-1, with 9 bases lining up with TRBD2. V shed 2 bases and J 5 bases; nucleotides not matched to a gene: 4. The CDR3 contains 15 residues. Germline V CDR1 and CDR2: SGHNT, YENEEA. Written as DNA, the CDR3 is TGTGCCAGCAGCTTATTTAGCGGGGGCCACAATGAGCAGTTCTTC. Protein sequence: CASSLFSGGHNEQFF.

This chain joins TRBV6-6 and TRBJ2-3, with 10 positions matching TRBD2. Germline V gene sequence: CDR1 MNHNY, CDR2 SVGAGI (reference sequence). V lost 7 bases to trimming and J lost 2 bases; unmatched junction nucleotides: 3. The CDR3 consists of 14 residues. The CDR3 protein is CASTSGGATDTQYF. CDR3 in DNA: TGTGCCAGCACCAGCGGGGGGGCCACAGATACGCAGTATTTT.